The 15 T cell receptor beta chains reported below all come from one sample, sequenced in a study of CD8+ T cells in alopecia areata. Reverse transcribed after extraction, RNA yielded cDNA as the sequencing template. Here immunoSEQ multiplex PCR was the method, and the copy in TCRdb shows in-frame clones only, minus some. The data show around 250,000 clones, less than 80% seen once. Sequences were derived from CD4+ T cells sorted from blood, sampled at week 0. The receptors were sampled from a human donor with alopecia areata.

V gene TRBV5-1 combines with J gene TRBJ2-3, with 10 bases identical to TRBD2. CDR1 and CDR2 (germline): SGHRS, YFSETQ. The CDR3 contains 17 residues. With V trimmed by 0 bases and J by 6 bases, 10 bases remained unmatched. In DNA form, the CDR3 reads TGCGCCAGCAGCTTGGGAACAGCGGGGGGGCCCACGGATACGCAGTATTTT. Translated, it gives CASSLGTAGGPTDTQYF. The full variable domain, in which reference TRBV5-1 and TRBJ2-3 provide the parts outside the CDR3, is KAGVTQTPRYLIKTRGQQVTLSCSPISGHRSVSWYQQTPGQGLQFLFEYFSETQRNKGNFPGRFSGRQFSNSRSEMNVSTLELGDSALYLCASSLGTAGGPTDTQYFGPGTRLTVL.

The chain links TRBV30 to TRBJ1-2, with D tentatively TRBD1 (5 bases). Germline CDR1 reads GTSNPN; CDR2 reads SVGIG (reference sequence). V was trimmed by 1 base and J by 9 bases, leaving 21 bases between them. The CDR3 covers 15 residues. CDR3 nucleotide sequence: TGTGCCTGGAGTGCGCTTGCCCAGGGACGTGGGAGCTACACCTTC. Residues: CAWSALAQGRGSYTF.

The chain employs TRBV2 and TRBJ2-7; TRBD1 aligns across 8 bases. J lost 4 bases, V lost 5 bases, and 7 bases had no gene match. CDR3 length: 14 residues. Germline lookup yields CDR1 SNHLY and CDR2 FYNNEI. Here the CDR3 DNA reads TGTGCCAGCAGTTGGACAGGGCAGCCGTACGAGCAGTACTTC. Protein sequence: CASSWTGQPYEQYF. The full variable domain, rest sourced from reference TRBV2 and TRBJ2-7, is EPEVTQTPSHQVTQMGQEVILRCVPISNHLYFYWYRQILGQKVEFLVSFYNNEISEKSEIFDDQFSVERPDGSNFTLKIRSTKLEDSAMYFCASSWTGQPYEQYFGPGTRLTVT.

V and J are TRBV29-1 and TRBJ2-1; D tentatively fits TRBD1 or TRBD2 (6 bases each). There are 13 residues in the CDR3. Germline loops: CDR1 SQVTM, CDR2 ANQGSEA. V was shortened by 7 bases and J by 6 bases, with 16 bases between the two germline ends. CDR3 residues: CSGGADSANEQFF. The CDR3 DNA sequence: TGCAGCGGGGGGGCGGACAGTGCCAATGAGCAGTTCTTC.

CDR3 protein: CASSLAAVGSPLHF. The CDR3 DNA sequence: TGTGCCAGCAGCTTGGCGGCAGTGGGTTCACCCCTCCACTTT. This chain connects TRBV5-4 to TRBJ1-6; D uncertain. The CDR3 is 14 amino acids. Trimming removed 0 bases from V and 9 bases from J, with 10 bases in between. The germline V gene encodes CDR1 SGHNT and CDR2 YYREEE (reference sequence).

The chain is built from TRBV6-5 and TRBJ1-1, with D uncertain. The CDR3 loop spans 13 amino acids. The V end was cut by 6 bases, the J end by 11 bases, with 19 bases between. Germline lookup yields CDR1 MNHEY and CDR2 SVGAGI. The DNA for the CDR3 is TGTGCCAGCAGCCCCGGGCCGCCGAGAGGGGCTTTCTTT. This codes for CASSPGPPRGAFF.

V and J are TRBV10-3 and TRBJ2-7, with TRBD1 as a possible D gene (6 bases). The CDR3 spans 12 residues. CDR1 is ENHRY and CDR2 is SYGVKD in the germline V gene. Trimming took off 5 bases at V and 4 bases at J, with 9 bases between the two ends. The CDR3 region has the DNA TGTGCCATCAGTCTACAGGGTTACGAGCAGTACTTC. This codes for CAISLQGYEQYF.

This chain connects TRBV20-1 to TRBJ1-2, with a weak D call TRBD1 (6 bases). The CDR3 runs 11 residues. Germline CDR1 DFQATT, CDR2 SNEGSKA (reference sequence). The V end lost 6 bases, the J end lost 7 bases, and 12 bases lay between the germline ends. CDR3 nucleotides: TGCAGTGCCTCACAGGGCGGTGGCTACACCTTC. Translation: CSASQGGGYTF.

The chain couples TRBV11-2 to TRBJ2-4; D is unclear. Trimming took off 4 bases at V and 0 bases at J, with 7 bases between the two ends. The CDR3 loop spans 14 amino acids. Germline CDR1 is SGHAT and CDR2 is FQNNGV. The CDR3 loop reads CASSSGLAKNIQYF. In DNA, the CDR3 is TGTGCCAGCAGCTCGGGCTTAGCCAAAAACATTCAGTACTTC.

The chain joins TRBV29-1 to TRBJ1-4; 8 positions agree with TRBD1. CDR1 and CDR2 (germline): SQVTM, ANQGSEA. The CDR3 spans 13 residues. V lost 7 bases to trimming and J lost 3 bases; unmatched junction nucleotides: 4. The chain's CDR3 is CSGQGASNEKLFF. As DNA, the CDR3 is TGCAGCGGGCAGGGGGCCTCTAATGAAAAACTGTTTTTT.

V gene TRBV15 combines with J gene TRBJ2-1, with a weak D call TRBD1 (5 bases). In germline, CDR1 is LNHNV, CDR2 YYDKDF (reference sequence). This CDR3 has 15 amino acids. Trimming shortened V by 5 bases and J by 0 bases, and 11 bases separated the two germline ends. The CDR3 loop reads CATSLDMSSYNEQFF. The CDR3 DNA is TGTGCCACCAGCTTGGACATGAGCTCCTACAATGAGCAGTTCTTC.

CDR3 region: CATNKGQGRLTEAFF. Written as DNA, the CDR3 is TGTGCCACCAATAAAGGACAGGGAAGACTCACTGAAGCTTTCTTT. The chain recombines TRBV6-1 with TRBJ1-1; 8 positions match TRBD1. Germline lookup yields CDR1 MNHNS and CDR2 SASEGT. J gave up 4 bases and V 10 bases, and 14 bases lay outside the gene matches. The length of the CDR3 is 15 residues.

This clone was seen at least ten times. The V call is TRBV11-2, the J call TRBJ2-3; TRBD2 agrees at 7 bases. V shed 1 base, J shed 6 bases, and the junction held 10 bases outside the gene matches. Germline CDR1 is SGHAT and CDR2 is FQNNGV. This CDR3 is 16 amino acids long. The CDR3 loop reads CASSLGEGLNRDTQYF. DNA of the CDR3: TGTGCCAGCAGCTTAGGCGAGGGACTAAACAGGGATACGCAGTATTTT.

The J gene is TRBJ2-2, the V gene TRBV15; 7 bases fit TRBD1. The CDR3 extends over 16 amino acids. Germline V gives CDR1 LNHNV, CDR2 YYDKDF (reference sequence). Trimming took 3 bases from V and 5 from J; bases not matched to a gene: 9. The CDR3 spells CATSRVTGVSTGELFF. CDR3 DNA: TGTGCCACCAGCAGGGTCACAGGGGTTAGTACCGGGGAGCTGTTTTTT. Together with reference TRBV15 and TRBJ2-2, the CDR3 gives the full variable domain: DAMVIQNPRYQVTQFGKPVTLSCSQTLNHNVMYWYQQKSSQAPKLLFHYYDKDFNNEADTPDNFQSRRPNTSFCFLDIRSPGLGDTAMYLCATSRVTGVSTGELFFGEGSRLTVL.

This clone was recorded a few times. The chain employs TRBV2 and TRBJ2-2, with 9 bases aligning to TRBD1. Per the germline V gene, CDR1 is SNHLY and CDR2 is FYNNEI. The CDR3 is 14 residues long. Unmatched junction bases numbered 7, after V lost 7 bases and J lost 7 bases. The CDR3: CASKVQGASGELFF. CDR3 DNA: TGTGCCAGCAAGGTACAGGGGGCAAGCGGGGAGCTGTTTTTT.